The following is a T cell receptor (beta chain) sequence with its context. Its antigen is undetermined. With a much larger clone just one base away, this may be a read error. TCRdb itself ran the PCR reads through MiXCR, one entry per CDR3 protein. The table shows more than 35,000 distinct CDR3 sequences, with approximately 19% occurring only once. CDR1 LGHNA and CDR2 YSLEER come from the germline V gene. The CDR3 length is 13 residues. The trim removed 3 bases at V and 9 bases at J, leaving 7 bases unmatched. These data belong to a study of molecular identifiers for immune sequencing clone quantification. Study details: In replicates, RNA from about 20,000 or 100,000 naive CD8 cells was split five ways, four sequenced.

Overall study findings and caveats: Same-barcode identical TCR molecules could make highly expanded clones look smaller than they are.

The TCR sequence derives from a human donor in good health. Some libraries in this study had Jurkat cell RNA spiked in. The sample taken for sequencing was naive CD8+ T cells from blood, with Jurkat cell RNA spiked in. Subset indicated: FACS-sorted CD8+CD4-CCR7+CD45RA+ naive T cells. The chain links TRBV4-3 to TRBJ2-7; 8 bases are shared with TRBD2. As DNA, the CDR3 is TGCGCCAGCAGCCAGCCTGCGGGGGGCGTGCAGTACTTC. Translated: CASSQPAGGVQYF.